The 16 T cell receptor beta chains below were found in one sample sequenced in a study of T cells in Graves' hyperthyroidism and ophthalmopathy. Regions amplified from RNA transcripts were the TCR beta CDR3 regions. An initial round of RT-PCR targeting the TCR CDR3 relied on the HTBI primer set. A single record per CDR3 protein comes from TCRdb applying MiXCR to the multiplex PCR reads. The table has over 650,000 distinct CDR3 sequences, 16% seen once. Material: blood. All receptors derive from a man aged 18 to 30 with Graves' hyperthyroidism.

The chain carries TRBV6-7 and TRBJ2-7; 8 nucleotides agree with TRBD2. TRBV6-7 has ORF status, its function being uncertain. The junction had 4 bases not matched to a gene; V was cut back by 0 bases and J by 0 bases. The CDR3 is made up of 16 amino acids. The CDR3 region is CASSYSTGGPSYEQYF. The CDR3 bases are TGTGCCAGCAGTTACTCGACGGGGGGGCCCTCCTACGAGCAGTACTTC.

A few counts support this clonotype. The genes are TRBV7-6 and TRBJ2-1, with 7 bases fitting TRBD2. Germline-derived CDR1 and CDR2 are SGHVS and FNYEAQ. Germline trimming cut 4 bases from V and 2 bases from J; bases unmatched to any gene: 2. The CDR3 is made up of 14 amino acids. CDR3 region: CASSWGLTYNEQFF. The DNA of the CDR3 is TGTGCCAGCAGCTGGGGACTAACCTACAATGAGCAGTTCTTC.

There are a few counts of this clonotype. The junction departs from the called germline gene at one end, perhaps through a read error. The CDR3 bases are TGTGCCAGCAGTTTATCGAAACAGGGGGCCCTCTTC. Its protein is CASSLSKQGALF. V gene TRBV28 combines with J gene TRBJ2-1, with 9 bases identical to TRBD1. Germline V lookup: CDR1 MDHEN, CDR2 SYDVKM. The CDR3 is 12 amino acids.

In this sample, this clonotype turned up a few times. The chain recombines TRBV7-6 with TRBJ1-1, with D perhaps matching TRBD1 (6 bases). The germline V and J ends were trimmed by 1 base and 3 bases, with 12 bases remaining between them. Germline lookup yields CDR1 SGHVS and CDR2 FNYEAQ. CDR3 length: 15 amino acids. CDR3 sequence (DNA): TGTGCCAGCAGCTTAGGGGCAGGGGAGGACACTGAAGCTTTCTTT. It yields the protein CASSLGAGEDTEAFF.

DNA of the CDR3: TGTGCCAGCAAAGTAAGACAGGGCAATCAGCCCCAGCATTTT. Translating it yields CASKVRQGNQPQHF. V gene TRBV6-2 or TRBV6-3 combines with J gene TRBJ1-5; D might be TRBD1 (6 bases). From germline, CDR1 is MNHEY and CDR2 SVGEGT. V was trimmed by 7 bases and J by 2 bases, leaving 12 bases between them. There are 14 residues in the CDR3.

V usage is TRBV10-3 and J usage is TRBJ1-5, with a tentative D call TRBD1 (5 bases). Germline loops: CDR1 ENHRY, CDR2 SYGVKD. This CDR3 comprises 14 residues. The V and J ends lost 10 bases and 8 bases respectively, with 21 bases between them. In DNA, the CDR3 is TGTGCCAGTACCAGCCAGGGAGATGTAGAGCCCCAGCATTTT. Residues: CASTSQGDVEPQHF.

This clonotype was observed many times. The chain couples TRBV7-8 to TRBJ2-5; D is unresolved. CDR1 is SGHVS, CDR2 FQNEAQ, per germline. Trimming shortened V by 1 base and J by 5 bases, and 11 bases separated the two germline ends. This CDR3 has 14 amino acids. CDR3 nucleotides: TGTGCCAGCAGCTTAGGTCGGTCGCCGGAGACCCAGTACTTC. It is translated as CASSLGRSPETQYF. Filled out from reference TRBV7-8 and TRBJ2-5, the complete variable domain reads GAGVSQSPRYKVAKRGQDVALRCDPISGHVSLFWYQQALGQGPEFLTYFQNEAQLDKSGLPSDRFFAERPEGSVSTLKIQRTQQEDSAVYLCASSLGRSPETQYFGPGTRLLVL.

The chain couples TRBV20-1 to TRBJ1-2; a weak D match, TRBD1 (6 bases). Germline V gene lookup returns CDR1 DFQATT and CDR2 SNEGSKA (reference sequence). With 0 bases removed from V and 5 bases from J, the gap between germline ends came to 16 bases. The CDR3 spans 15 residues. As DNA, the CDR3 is TGCAGTGCTAGAGATTTGAAAAGGGGGTGGTATGGCTACACCTTC. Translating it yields CSARDLKRGWYGYTF.

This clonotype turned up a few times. The CDR3 loop is CSASNVPVTGANVLTF. DNA of the CDR3: TGCAGTGCTAGCAACGTCCCGGTCACGGGGGCCAACGTCCTGACTTTC. This chain links TRBV20-1 with TRBJ2-6; no clear D. Germline V gene data show CDR1 as DFQATT and CDR2 as SNEGSKA (reference sequence). This CDR3 contains 16 residues. The ends were cut back, 3 bases at V and 4 bases at J, with 16 bases in the middle.

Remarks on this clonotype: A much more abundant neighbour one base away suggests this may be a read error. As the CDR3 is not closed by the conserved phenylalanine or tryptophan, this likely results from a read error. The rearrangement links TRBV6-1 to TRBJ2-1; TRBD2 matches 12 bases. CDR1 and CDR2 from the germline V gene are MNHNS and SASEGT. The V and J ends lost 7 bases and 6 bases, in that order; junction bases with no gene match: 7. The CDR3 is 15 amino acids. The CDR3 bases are TGTGCCAGCAAAATCCTAGCGGGAGGGCTCAATGAGCAGTTCCTC. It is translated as CASKILAGGLNEQFL.

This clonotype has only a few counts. CDR3 residues: CASEQSSYNEQFF. The CDR3 DNA reads as TGTGCCAGCGAGCAGAGCTCCTACAATGAGCAGTTCTTC. The chain is built from TRBV6-2 or TRBV6-3 and TRBJ2-1; D is undetermined. Germline V gene lookup returns CDR1 MNHEY and CDR2 SVGEGT. The CDR3 has 13 amino acids. V was pared by 8 bases and J by 0 bases, with 8 bases between.

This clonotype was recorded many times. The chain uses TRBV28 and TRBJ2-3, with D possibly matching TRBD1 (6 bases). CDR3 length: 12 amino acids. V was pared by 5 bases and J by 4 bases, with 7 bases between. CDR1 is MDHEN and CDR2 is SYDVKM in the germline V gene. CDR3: CASSRQADTQYF. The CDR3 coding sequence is TGTGCCAGCAGTCGACAGGCAGATACGCAGTATTTT.

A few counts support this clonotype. In DNA form, the CDR3 reads TGTGCCAGCGGCACTACGGACAGGGAAGAGACCCAGTACTTC. It is translated as CASGTTDREETQYF. This chain uses TRBV28 with TRBJ2-5, with 8 bases fitting TRBD1. The germline CDR1 and CDR2 sequences are MDHEN and SYDVKM. The CDR3 sequence is 14 residues long. Unmatched junction bases numbered 8, after V lost 8 bases and J lost 3 bases. The variable domain in full, completed from reference TRBV28 and TRBJ2-5, reads DVKVTQSSRYLVKRTGEKVFLECVQDMDHENMFWYRQDPGLGLRLIYFSYDVKMKEKGDIPEGYSVSREKKERFSLILESASTNQTSMYLCASGTTDREETQYFGPGTRLLVL.

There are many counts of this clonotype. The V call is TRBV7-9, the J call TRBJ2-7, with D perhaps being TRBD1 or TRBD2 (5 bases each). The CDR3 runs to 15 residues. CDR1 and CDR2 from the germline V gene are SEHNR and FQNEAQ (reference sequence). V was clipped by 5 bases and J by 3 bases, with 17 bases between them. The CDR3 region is CASSRRDPSGYEQYF. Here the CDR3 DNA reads TGTGCCAGCAGCCGCCGGGACCCAAGCGGCTACGAGCAGTACTTC.

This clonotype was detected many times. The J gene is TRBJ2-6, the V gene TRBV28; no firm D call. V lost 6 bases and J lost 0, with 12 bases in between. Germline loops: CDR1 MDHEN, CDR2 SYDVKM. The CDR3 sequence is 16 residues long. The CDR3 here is CASSLIQGSGANVLTF. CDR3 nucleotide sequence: TGTGCCAGCAGCCTCATACAAGGCTCTGGGGCCAACGTCCTGACTTTC.

The DNA for the CDR3 is TGTGCCAGCAGCTTATGTTCAGGACAGTTCTTC. It encodes CASSLCSGQFF. V and J are TRBV7-3 and TRBJ2-1, with D uncertain. Germline CDR1 reads SGHTA; CDR2 reads FQGTGA. CDR3 length equals 11 residues. V dropped 2 bases and J dropped 13 bases, with 9 bases sitting between them.